There are a few counts of the clone carrying this TCR beta chain. Its antigen is unidentified. TCRdb re-called the 5' RACE reads through MiXCR, storing one row per CDR3 protein. The sample lists around 680,000 distinct CDR3 sequences, 8.5% to 9.5% occurring once. This specimen comes from a study of identical twins. Study-wide findings and caveats: Some out-of-frame alpha sequences were shared by twins, and these showed excess low generation probability. Twins' excess sharing was less marked for out-of-frame beta sequences.

The CDR3 sequence is 11 residues long. CDR1 WSHSY and CDR2 SAAADI come from the germline V gene. The V gene lost 1 base and the J gene lost 3 bases, with 1 base spanning the gap. These data are also associated with another study on yellow fever vaccine responses in identical twins.

V usage is TRBV10-2 and J usage is TRBJ2-7; D is unclear. The receptor was isolated from a woman under 30 in good health. The sample consisted of PBMCs. The DNA for the CDR3 is TGCGCCAGCAGTGAGTACTACGAGCAGTACTTC. Translated: CASSEYYEQYF.